The rows below give T cell receptor beta chains drawn from one sample of a study of blood T cells in healthy people across ages. TCRdb passed the 5' RACE reads through MiXCR, listing each CDR3 protein once. The table has roughly 860,000 distinct CDR3 sequences, around two thirds seen once. The specimen sequenced was blood. Source of these receptors: a man younger than 45 in good health. The CDR3 runs from the conserved cysteine through the conserved F or W. The D gene is left open where the match is weak. The size entry is marked missing in some rows and otherwise reads once, few, many or a size class.

d_call,v_call,j_call,clone_size,cdr3_aa,cdr3_nt
TRBD2,TRBV30,TRBJ2-7,.,CAAQRGLSYEQYF,TGTGCAGCGCAGCGGGGACTCTCCTACGAGCAGTACTTC
.,TRBV4-3,TRBJ2-3,.,CASSQEGGGPTDTQYF,TGCGCCAGCAGCCAAGAAGGGGGGGGGCCCACAGATACGCAGTATTTT
.,TRBV10-3,TRBJ2-5,few,CAISETVVKETQYF,TGTGCCATCAGTGAGACGGTAGTAAAAGAGACCCAGTACTTC
.,TRBV9,TRBJ1-4,.,CASSGTEEKLFF,TGTGCCAGCAGCGGGACGGAGGAAAAACTGTTTTTT
TRBD1,TRBV28,TRBJ1-2,once,CASSFPPGQRNYGYTF,TGTGCCAGCAGTTTCCCCCCGGGACAGAGAAACTATGGCTACACCTTC
.,TRBV7-6,TRBJ2-7,.,CASSLGAGISYEQYF,TGTGCCAGCAGCTTAGGTGCGGGGATCTCCTACGAGCAGTACTTC
.,TRBV20-1,TRBJ2-4,.,CSASGGVGKNIQYF,TGCAGTGCTAGTGGTGGGGTTGGCAAAAACATTCAGTACTTC
.,TRBV27,TRBJ2-6,.,CATSRRQAGANVLTF,TGTGCCACCTCTCGAAGACAGGCTGGGGCCAACGTCCTGACTTTC
TRBD2,TRBV12-3/TRBV12-4,TRBJ2-7,.,CASRGGNYYEQYF,TGTGCCAGCCGCGGGGGGAATTACTACGAGCAGTACTTC
TRBD1,TRBV6-1,TRBJ2-7,.,CASSALGTGGIYEQYF,TGTGCCAGCAGTGCCCTAGGGACAGGGGGGATCTACGAGCAGTACTTC
.,TRBV2,TRBJ2-3,once,CASYRVISTDTQYF,TGTGCCAGTTACAGGGTCATAAGCACAGATACGCAGTATTTT
TRBD1,TRBV4-2,TRBJ2-7,many,CASSRGTGGYEQYF,TGTGCCAGCAGTCGTGGGACAGGGGGCTACGAGCAGTACTTC
TRBD1,TRBV29-1,TRBJ2-5,few,CSVDRGREETQYF,TGCAGCGTAGACAGGGGGCGGGAAGAGACCCAGTACTTC
TRBD2,TRBV29-1,TRBJ2-7,.,CSVEGTTRGGSYEQYF,TGCAGCGTTGAAGGTACGACGCGCGGGGGCTCCTACGAGCAGTACTTC
.,TRBV27,TRBJ1-3,.,CASSFRRGDTIYF,TGTGCCAGCAGTTTTCGACGGGGGGACACCATATATTTT
.,TRBV9,TRBJ2-1,.,CASSSSRGLALYNEQFF,TGTGCCAGCAGCTCATCTCGGGGCCTAGCCCTTTACAATGAGCAGTTCTTC
.,TRBV2,TRBJ1-6,.,CASRREASYNSPLHF,TGTGCCAGCAGAAGGGAGGCCTCCTATAATTCACCCCTCCACTTT
TRBD1,TRBV7-9,TRBJ2-7,.,CASSLDRGLFYEQYF,TGTGCCAGCAGCTTAGACAGGGGGCTGTTCTACGAGCAGTACTTC
TRBD1,TRBV7-3,TRBJ2-3,.,CASTKTGGIDTQYF,TGTGCCAGCACCAAGACAGGGGGCATAGATACGCAGTATTTT
TRBD1,TRBV29-1,TRBJ1-4,.,CSVEVGGTGAEKLFF,TGCAGCGTTGAAGTTGGGGGGACAGGGGCTGAAAAACTGTTTTTT
.,TRBV3-1,TRBJ1-2,once,CASRLTTRPNYGYTF,TGTGCCAGCAGACTGACTACACGACCTAACTATGGCTACACCTTC
TRBD2,TRBV30,TRBJ2-1,.,CACGTSSYNEQFF,TGTGCCTGCGGGACTAGCTCCTACAATGAGCAGTTCTTC
.,TRBV25-1,TRBJ1-1,.,CASSEFMSAEAFF,TGTGCCAGCAGTGAATTTATGTCAGCTGAAGCTTTCTTT
.,TRBV2,TRBJ1-2,.,CASSEMALGYTF,TGTGCCAGCAGTGAAATGGCGTTGGGCTACACCTTC
.,TRBV28,TRBJ1-1,.,CASTGGVVTEAFF,TGTGCCAGCACCGGCGGGGTTGTAACTGAAGCTTTCTTT
TRBD2,TRBV2,TRBJ2-3,few,CASSDPHGTGGSTDTQYF,TGTGCCAGCAGTGACCCCCACGGGACGGGGGGAAGCACAGATACGCAGTATTTT
.,TRBV29-1,TRBJ2-4,.,CSVDPGENIQYF,TGCAGCGTTGATCCCGGGGAAAACATTCAGTACTTC
.,TRBV27,TRBJ2-3,.,CASSSNGDSTDTQYF,TGTGCCAGCAGCTCTAACGGGGATAGCACAGATACGCAGTATTTT
.,TRBV6-1,TRBJ2-1,.,CASSEVWTEQFF,TGTGCCAGCAGTGAAGTCTGGACAGAGCAGTTCTTC
.,TRBV6-2/TRBV6-3,TRBJ2-1,.,CASTSGSSSYSEQFF,TGTGCCAGCACCTCGGGGTCCAGCTCCTACAGTGAGCAGTTCTTC
.,TRBV7-2,TRBJ1-4,.,CASSPRGATNEKLFF,TGTGCCAGCAGCCCTAGAGGAGCAACTAATGAAAAACTGTTTTTT
.,TRBV4-1,TRBJ1-2,.,CASSQESRGRGYGYTF,TGCGCCAGCAGCCAGGAGAGCCGGGGTCGAGGATATGGCTACACCTTC
.,TRBV2,TRBJ1-1,.,CARERDNTEAFF,TGTGCCAGAGAGAGAGATAACACTGAAGCTTTCTTT
TRBD2,TRBV29-1,TRBJ2-3,once,CSVNRTSGQADTQYF,TGCAGCGTTAATCGGACTAGCGGGCAGGCAGATACGCAGTATTTT
.,TRBV12-3/TRBV12-4,TRBJ2-7,.,CASSPRDLLYEQYF,TGTGCCAGCAGCCCCCGGGACCTCCTCTACGAGCAGTACTTC
.,TRBV15,TRBJ1-2,few,CATSRDNFYGYTF,TGTGCCACCAGCAGAGATAACTTCTATGGCTACACCTTC
TRBD2,TRBV10-2,TRBJ2-5,.,CASGSGEETQYF,TGCGCCAGCGGTAGCGGGGAAGAGACCCAGTACTTC
.,TRBV7-2,TRBJ2-1,.,CASSIPLNEQFF,TGTGCCAGCAGCATACCACTCAATGAGCAGTTCTTC
TRBD1,TRBV20-1,TRBJ1-2,few,CSARVIRDSNYGYTF,TGCAGTGCTAGAGTCATCCGGGACAGTAACTATGGCTACACCTTC
.,TRBV7-2,TRBJ2-4,.,CASSSGANIQYF,TGTGCCAGCAGCTCGGGGGCAAACATTCAGTACTTC
.,TRBV9,TRBJ2-1,once,CASSVGAAGSNREQFF,TGTGCCAGCAGCGTAGGAGCGGCGGGGTCAAACAGAGAGCAGTTCTTC
.,TRBV29-1,TRBJ1-5,few,CSATTSSNQPQHF,TGCAGCGCGACCACGAGTAGCAATCAGCCCCAGCATTTT
.,TRBV5-6,TRBJ2-7,.,CASSLRFVGEQYF,TGTGCCAGCAGCTTGAGGTTCGTGGGAGAGCAGTACTTC
.,TRBV29-1,TRBJ2-3,once,CSVAPGTAYTQYF,TGCAGCGTTGCCCCCGGAACCGCATATACGCAGTATTTT
.,TRBV4-3,TRBJ2-1,.,CASSRASSYNEQFF,TGCGCCAGCAGCCGGGCCAGCTCCTACAATGAGCAGTTCTTC
.,TRBV7-9,TRBJ1-1,.,CASSLEGQNMNTEAFF,TGTGCCAGCAGTCTTGAGGGGCAGAACATGAACACTGAAGCTTTCTTT
.,TRBV2,TRBJ2-3,few,CASSPGGPGTQYF,TGTGCCAGCAGCCCCGGGGGTCCAGGTACGCAGTATTTT
.,TRBV19,TRBJ2-3,few,CASSSLPREAQYF,TGTGCCAGTAGTTCGCTTCCCAGGGAGGCGCAGTATTTT
.,TRBV15,TRBJ1-2,.,CATSRDDGANYGYTF,TGTGCCACCAGCAGAGATGACGGGGCTAACTATGGCTACACCTTC
.,TRBV7-2,TRBJ1-4,few,CASSPLQGKNEKLFF,TGTGCCAGCAGCCCCCTACAGGGAAAAAATGAAAAACTGTTTTTT
.,TRBV28,TRBJ2-7,few,CASSSPGDGVIYEQYF,TGTGCCAGCAGTTCCCCGGGGGACGGGGTCATCTACGAGCAGTACTTC
TRBD1,TRBV4-2,TRBJ2-6,once,CASSQELGTVRSGANVLTF,TGTGCCAGCAGCCAAGAACTTGGGACAGTCCGCTCTGGGGCCAACGTCCTGACTTTC
TRBD1,TRBV6-6,TRBJ1-5,.,CASSFIGTGGDQPQHF,TGTGCCAGCAGTTTTATCGGTACAGGGGGGGATCAGCCCCAGCATTTT